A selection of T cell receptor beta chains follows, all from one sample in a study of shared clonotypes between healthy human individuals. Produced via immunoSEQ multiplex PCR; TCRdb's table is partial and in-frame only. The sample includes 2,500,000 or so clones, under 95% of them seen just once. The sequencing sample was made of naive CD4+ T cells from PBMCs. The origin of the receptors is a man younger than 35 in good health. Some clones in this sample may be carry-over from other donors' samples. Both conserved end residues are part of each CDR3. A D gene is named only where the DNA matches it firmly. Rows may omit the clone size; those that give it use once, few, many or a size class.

TGTGCCAGTAGTATTCGGCAGGGGTCCTACAATGAGCAGTTCTTC CASSIRQGSYNEQFF NA TRBV19 NA TRBJ2-1
TGTGCCAGCAGTTTCCCGGGACTAGCGGGAGGAAGCACAGATACGCAGTATTTT CASSFPGLAGGSTDTQYF TRBD2 TRBV27 NA TRBJ2-3
TGTGCCAGCATCAGCAAGCCTGAAGCTTTCTTT CASISKPEAFF NA TRBV21-1 NA TRBJ1-1
TGTGCCAGCAGCGAAGGGGAGGGAGGACGTAATCAGCCCCAGCATTTT CASSEGEGGRNQPQHF NA TRBV9 NA TRBJ1-5
TGTGCCATCCCCCGGGACAGGGGGGACCCTGAAGCTTTCTTT CAIPRDRGDPEAFF TRBD1 TRBV10-3 once TRBJ1-1
TGTGCCAGTAGTGCAACCGGGACACTCGAGACCCAGTACTTC CASSATGTLETQYF NA TRBV19 NA TRBJ2-5
TGTGCCATCAGGACAGATTTGAATCAGCCCCAGCATTTT CAIRTDLNQPQHF NA TRBV10-3 NA TRBJ1-5
TGTGCCAGCAGCTCCGGGGACAGTTCGAATGAAAAACTGTTTTTT CASSSGDSSNEKLFF TRBD1 TRBV7-9 NA TRBJ1-4
TGTGCCAGCAGTTACTCTGGGCCCTATAATTCACCCCTCCACTTT CASSYSGPYNSPLHF NA TRBV6-5 NA TRBJ1-6
TGCGCCAGCAGCGAAGATGGGATCAGGGGCATTCAGTACTTC CASSEDGIRGIQYF NA TRBV5-1 NA TRBJ2-4
TGCGCCAGCAGCCAGCTCCAGACAGGGGGCGCTTTAGGGGAGCTGTTTTTT CASSQLQTGGALGELFF TRBD1 TRBV4-3 NA TRBJ2-2
TGTGCCACCAGCAGAATCCCGGGGACACTCAATCAGCCCCAGCATTTT CATSRIPGTLNQPQHF NA TRBV15 NA TRBJ1-5
TGTGCCAGCAGCTTAAGGGGCTTGGGAGACAATGAGCAGTTCTTC CASSLRGLGDNEQFF NA TRBV7-3 NA TRBJ2-1
TGTGCCAGCAGTACACAGGGAGACACTGAAGCTTTCTTT CASSTQGDTEAFF NA TRBV6-5 few TRBJ1-1
TGTGCCAGCAGCCAGTCTATGCGTGAGGGGGCTTTCTTT CASSQSMREGAFF NA TRBV28 NA TRBJ1-1
TGTGCCAGCAGTGAAGGGACAGCGAACACCGGGGAGCTGTTTTTT CASSEGTANTGELFF NA TRBV6-1 NA TRBJ2-2
TGTGCCAGCAGTGAAAGTACTAGCGGGAGTTTGCTGTTTTTT CASSESTSGSLLFF TRBD2 TRBV2 NA TRBJ2-2
TGCGCCAGCAGCTTGAGCGGGAGTGGCACAGATACGCAGTATTTT CASSLSGSGTDTQYF TRBD2 TRBV5-1 NA TRBJ2-3
TGCGCCAGCAGCTTATTCCCAGCGCAGACCTACGAGCAGTACTTC CASSLFPAQTYEQYF NA TRBV5-1 NA TRBJ2-7
TGTGCCAGCAGCTTTAGGATGACTAGCGCCTACGAGCAGTACTTC CASSFRMTSAYEQYF TRBD2 TRBV5-6 NA TRBJ2-7
TGTGCCAGCAGTTACTCGCATTCCGGGACAGGGTATGGCTACACCTTC CASSYSHSGTGYGYTF TRBD1 TRBV6-5 NA TRBJ1-2
TGTGCCAGCACGAGACCTGTTGGGGAGACCCAGTACTTC CASTRPVGETQYF NA TRBV27 NA TRBJ2-5
TGTGCCAGCTCCCCCGGGACAGGGGTGGAGGAGACCCAGTACTTC CASSPGTGVEETQYF TRBD1 TRBV18 NA TRBJ2-5
TGTGCCAGCAGCGGGTTCAGCGCCCGCACAGATACGCAGTATTTT CASSGFSARTDTQYF NA TRBV9 NA TRBJ2-3
TGTGCCAGCAGCTGGGGACAGGGGTCTAATGAAAAACTGTTTTTT CASSWGQGSNEKLFF TRBD1 TRBV9 NA TRBJ1-4
TGTGCTAGTGGTGTCGGGAGCTATGGCTACACCTTC CASGVGSYGYTF NA TRBV12-5 NA TRBJ1-2
TGTGCCAGCTCACCAGACAGGAACCACTACGAGCAGTACTTC CASSPDRNHYEQYF NA TRBV18 NA TRBJ2-7
TGTGCCAGCAGCCTCGACCGGAACAATGAGCAGTTCTTC CASSLDRNNEQFF NA TRBV9 NA TRBJ2-1